This TCR beta chain is from a study of T cell repertoires in cytomegalovirus infection. Study-level information: An indication of both CMV infection and matching HLA type came from public TCR beta signatures.

The CDR3 extends over 13 amino acids. Germline V lookup: CDR1 SNHLY, CDR2 FYNNEI. V was shortened by 8 bases and J by 7 bases, with 15 bases between the two germline ends. TCRdb re-derived calls from the reads in MiXCR, one entry per CDR3 protein. Of roughly 250,000 distinct CDR3 sequences in the sample, roughly 23% were seen once. Sequenced sample: CD8+ T cells from PBMCs. This sequence originates from a human donor in good health (CMV status not recorded). Some clones in this sample may be carry-over from other donors' samples. The rearrangement uses TRBV2 and TRBJ2-1; the D gene could be TRBD1 or TRBD2 (5 bases each). CDR3 coding DNA: TGTGCCAGCGACCGAGGGACGGGGAATGAGCAGTTCTTC. It specifies CASDRGTGNEQFF.